The clone carrying this TCR beta chain was recorded a few times. The antigen is not known. A single record per CDR3 protein comes from TCRdb applying MiXCR to the 5' RACE reads. The sample gives roughly 300,000 distinct CDR3 sequences, roughly 7% of which show up once; 15% to 20% is in the top ten. This sample stems from a study of T cells after yellow fever vaccination. Study-wide context: In the case of low-cell-number fractions, SMART-Seq v4 Ultra Low Input was used for preparation. Study-wide points: There was a small share of clonotypes that showed up in both the CD4 and CD8 compartments. Repertoires obtained by FACS sorting could include abundant clonotypes that entered as contaminants from the bulk population. In post-booster samples, most primary-vaccination clones reappeared (approximately 96% CD4, around 87% CD8).

Germline V lookup: CDR1 MNHEY, CDR2 SVGAGI. The CDR3 is made up of 13 amino acids. Trimming took 0 bases from V and 5 from J, leaving 7 bases between them. The source is a man aged 18 to 35 who received the YFV17D yellow fever vaccine. The specimen was PBMCs, collected 35 to 50 days after the first yellow fever vaccination. This chain joins TRBV6-5 and TRBJ1-1; D ambiguous. The CDR3 sequence: CASSYSTGTEAFF. In DNA, the CDR3 is TGTGCCAGCAGTTACTCGACGGGGACTGAAGCTTTCTTT.